One sample yielded the 22 T cell receptor beta chains listed below, sequenced in a study of T cell responses to AZD1222 COVID-19 vaccine. Measured with immunoSEQ multiplex PCR; TCRdb has only the in-frame clones, and not every one. The repertoire holds 120,000 or so clones, about nine tenths seen once, with 1.5% to 2% in the top ten. Sequencing was performed on peripheral blood, taken on day 0 of AZD1222 vaccination. These receptors were obtained from an adult in good health.

The CDR3 reads CASSVSTGGEQFF. DNA of the CDR3: TGTGCCAGCAGTGTTAGCACGGGAGGGGAGCAGTTCTTC. V gene TRBV2 combines with J gene TRBJ2-1, with 8 bases lining up with TRBD2. This CDR3 comprises 13 residues. Trimming removed 4 bases from V and 10 bases from J; junction bases left unmatched: 6. The germline CDR1 and CDR2 sequences are SNHLY and FYNNEI.

This chain uses TRBV30 with TRBJ1-2; D gene uncertain. Germline CDR1 and CDR2: GTSNPN and SVGIG (reference sequence). Trimming took off 8 bases at V and 1 base at J, with 14 bases between the two ends. CDR3 length: 13 amino acids. The CDR3 reads CAGGQDNNYGYTF. In DNA form, the CDR3 reads TGTGCCGGAGGGCAGGATAATAACTATGGCTACACCTTC. The full variable domain, completed using reference TRBV30 and TRBJ1-2, is SQTIHQWPATLVQPVGSPLSLECTVEGTSNPNLYWYRQAAGRGLQLLFYSVGIGQISSEVPQNLSASRPQDRQFILSSKKLLLSDSGFYLCAGGQDNNYGYTFGSGTRLTVV.

The chain links TRBV5-1 to TRBJ1-1; 10 nucleotides align to TRBD1. The CDR3 runs to 18 residues. Germline loops: CDR1 SGHRS, CDR2 YFSETQ. Trimming cost V 0 bases and J 8 bases; bases outside gene matches: 16. The CDR3: CASSLGVTTGGIRAEAFF. For the CDR3, the DNA is TGCGCCAGCAGCTTGGGGGTGACGACAGGGGGCATCAGGGCCGAAGCTTTCTTT.

This clone was counted once. This chain connects TRBV11-2 to TRBJ1-2; perhaps TRBD1 as D (5 bases). The CDR3 has 15 amino acids. V was cut by 7 bases and J by 1 base, with 16 bases left in between. Germline values: CDR1 SGHAT, CDR2 FQNNGV. The CDR3 reads CASTSGAGSNYGYTF. The CDR3 bases are TGTGCCAGCACCTCCGGGGCAGGGAGTAACTATGGCTACACCTTC.

The chain links TRBV20-1 to TRBJ1-2; D is ambiguous. Per the germline V gene, CDR1 is DFQATT and CDR2 is SNEGSKA (reference sequence). V was trimmed by 4 bases and J by 3 bases, leaving 6 bases between them. The length of the CDR3 is 11 residues. The CDR3 DNA follows: TGCAGTGCTAATCGTGACTATGGCTACACCTTC. Translated: CSANRDYGYTF.

CDR3 coding DNA: TGTGCCAGCAGCTCACGGACAGGGTACGCCACCTCAACTAATGAAAAACTGTTTTTT. It is translated as CASSSRTGYATSTNEKLFF. This chain joins TRBV7-9 and TRBJ1-4; 8 nucleotides line up with TRBD1. V gave up 4 bases and J gave up 0 bases; unmatched junction bases: 13. The length of the CDR3 is 19 residues. Per germline, CDR1 SEHNR and CDR2 FQNEAQ (reference sequence). The full variable domain, its missing parts supplied by reference TRBV7-9 and TRBJ1-4, is DTGVSQNPRHKITKRGQNVTFRCDPISEHNRLYWYRQTLGQGPEFLTYFQNEAQLEKSRLLSDRFSAERPKGSFSTLEIQRTEQGDSAMYLCASSSRTGYATSTNEKLFFGSGTQLSVL.

This sequence joins TRBV11-2 and TRBJ1-4, with D uncertain. The CDR3 runs 12 residues. Germline values: CDR1 SGHAT, CDR2 FQNNGV. Trimming removed 5 bases from V and 11 bases from J, with 12 bases in between. The DNA for the CDR3 is TGTGCCAGCAGCGCCACCACGGGGAAACTGTTTTTT. Residues: CASSATTGKLFF.

DNA for the CDR3: TGTGCCAGCGTAGGGCAGGGGGGCGCTGAAGCTTTCTTT. This codes for CASVGQGGAEAFF. V gene TRBV6-5 combines with J gene TRBJ1-1; 7 bases match TRBD1. Germline loops: CDR1 MNHEY, CDR2 SVGAGI. This CDR3 is 13 amino acids long. Trimming removed 8 bases from V and 6 bases from J; junction bases left unmatched: 9.

The chain uses TRBV28 and TRBJ1-5, with D possibly TRBD1 on 5 matching bases. V was trimmed by 3 bases and J by 6 bases, leaving 12 bases between them. The germline gives CDR1 MDHEN, CDR2 SYDVKM. CDR3 length: 14 amino acids. The CDR3 coding sequence is TGTGCCAGCAGTTTTGGGGGAGGAGGTCAGCCCCAGCATTTT. Translation: CASSFGGGGQPQHF.

This clone occurred once. This CDR3 is CASSPLDRGGTGELFF. As DNA, the CDR3 is TGTGCCAGCTCACCCTTGGACAGGGGTGGCACCGGGGAGCTGTTTTTT. This rearrangement joins TRBV18 to TRBJ2-2, with TRBD1 identical over 9 bases. Germline V gene data show CDR1 as KGHSH and CDR2 as LQKENI. CDR3 length equals 16 residues. J lost 4 bases, V lost 3 bases, and 6 bases had no gene match.

The CDR3 DNA is TGTGCCGCCGAATCCGCTAGCGCCGCCGGGGAGCTGTTTTTT. Translated, it gives CAAESASAAGELFF. The chain links TRBV15 to TRBJ2-2, with a weak D call TRBD2 (6 bases). The CDR3 sequence is 14 residues long. Trimming took off 11 bases at V and 6 bases at J, with 19 bases between the two ends. Germline values: CDR1 LNHNV, CDR2 YYDKDF (reference sequence).

CDR3 nucleotides: TGTGCCAGTAGTATAGTTTCGACAGGGGCCAGTCGAGCTTTCTTT. Translated, it gives CASSIVSTGASRAFF. This chain connects TRBV19 to TRBJ1-1, with 8 bases fitting TRBD1. CDR3 length: 15 residues. The germline V gene has CDR1 LNHDA and CDR2 SQIVND (reference sequence). Losses at the gene ends were 1 base for V and 10 bases for J; bases not matched to a gene: 11.

V usage is TRBV5-1 and J usage is TRBJ1-1; the match to TRBD1 covers 10 bases. The length of the CDR3 is 16 residues. J gave up 1 base and V 4 bases, and 7 bases lay outside the gene matches. Germline V CDR1 and CDR2: SGHRS, YFSETQ. The CDR3 spells CASSMTGGMANTEAFF. The CDR3 nucleotides read TGCGCCAGCAGCATGACAGGGGGCATGGCGAACACTGAAGCTTTCTTT.

V and J are TRBV24-1 and TRBJ2-2, with TRBD1 matching over 9 bases. CDR1 and CDR2 from the germline V gene are KGHDR and SFDVKD. J lost 6 bases, V lost 3 bases, and 4 bases had no gene match. The CDR3 runs 15 residues. CDR3 nucleotide sequence: TGTGCCACCAGTGATCAGACAGGGGGTCCCGGGGAGCTGTTTTTT. This gives the protein CATSDQTGGPGELFF.

The rearrangement joins TRBV4-1 to TRBJ1-5; TRBD1 is a possible D gene (6 bases). Germline assignment: CDR1 MGHRA and CDR2 YSYEKL. This CDR3 comprises 18 residues. Trimming removed 0 bases at V and 6 bases at J, with 21 bases between. CDR3 in DNA: TGCGCCAGCAGCCAAGATTGGGCAGGGGTTCGATTGGGTCAGCCCCAGCATTTT. Protein product: CASSQDWAGVRLGQPQHF.

The CDR3 DNA reads TGCGCCAGCAGCTCGGACAGTCTCTCAGGAGGCTACACCTTC. This gives the protein CASSSDSLSGGYTF. The gene calls are TRBV5-1 and TRBJ1-2; possible D gene TRBD1, 6 bases. V lost 3 bases and J 8 bases, leaving 17 bases between the germline ends. This CDR3 has 14 amino acids. Germline lookup yields CDR1 SGHRS and CDR2 YFSETQ. The whole variable domain, filled in from reference TRBV5-1 and TRBJ1-2, reads KAGVTQTPRYLIKTRGQQVTLSCSPISGHRSVSWYQQTPGQGLQFLFEYFSETQRNKGNFPGRFSGRQFSNSRSEMNVSTLELGDSALYLCASSSDSLSGGYTFGSGTRLTVV.

This clone has a handful of counts. The J gene is TRBJ1-1, the V gene TRBV5-1; D is unclear. Germline loops: CDR1 SGHRS, CDR2 YFSETQ. V was trimmed by 0 bases and J by 0 bases, leaving 0 bases between them. The CDR3 length is 12 residues. The CDR3 loop reads CASSLVNTEAFF. The CDR3 DNA reads TGCGCCAGCAGCTTGGTGAACACTGAAGCTTTCTTT.

This chain uses TRBV2 with TRBJ1-2; maybe TRBD1 (5 bases). The CDR3 sequence is 13 residues long. V dropped 11 bases and J dropped 4 bases, with 17 bases sitting between them. The germline CDR1 and CDR2 sequences are SNHLY and FYNNEI. In nucleotides, the CDR3 is TGTGCCTTTTCGTGGGGCAGCAGCTATGGCTACACCTTC. Translated, it gives CAFSWGSSYGYTF.

This chain's CDR3 is CASSQDPGSGVGDTEAFF. The DNA for the CDR3 is TGTGCCAGCAGCCAAGATCCGGGCTCGGGAGTGGGCGACACTGAAGCTTTCTTT. The chain has TRBV4-2 and TRBJ1-1; D remains ambiguous. The length of the CDR3 is 18 residues. Germline CDR1 LGHNA, CDR2 YNFKEQ. Trimming cost V 0 bases and J 3 bases, with 20 bases left between them.

CDR3 coding DNA: TGTGCCAGTAGTATAGATATTCCGGGGTACACAGATACGCAGTATTTT. It codes for CASSIDIPGYTDTQYF. The chain links TRBV19 to TRBJ2-3, with a tentative D call TRBD2 (5 bases). The CDR3 contains 16 residues. Germline assignment: CDR1 LNHDA and CDR2 SQIVND (reference sequence). The V end was cut by 0 bases, the J end by 2 bases, with 12 bases between.

J is TRBJ1-2 and V is TRBV27, with D possibly matching TRBD1 (5 bases). This CDR3 region has 13 residues. V gave up 1 base and J gave up 8 bases, with 11 bases separating them. Germline values: CDR1 MNHEY, CDR2 SMNVEV (reference sequence). In nucleotides, the CDR3 is TGTGCCAGCAGTTTATATGGGGCGGGGGGCTACACCTTC. This translates into CASSLYGAGGYTF.

This chain uses TRBV6-1 with TRBJ1-5; tentatively, D is TRBD1 (5 bases). This CDR3 is built from 16 residues. Germline CDR1 reads MNHNS; CDR2 reads SASEGT. Trimming pared 1 base from V and 0 bases from J, leaving 10 bases between. CDR3 residues: CASSEVAGYSNQPQHF. The CDR3 DNA follows: TGTGCCAGCAGTGAAGTGGCAGGGTATAGCAATCAGCCCCAGCATTTT.